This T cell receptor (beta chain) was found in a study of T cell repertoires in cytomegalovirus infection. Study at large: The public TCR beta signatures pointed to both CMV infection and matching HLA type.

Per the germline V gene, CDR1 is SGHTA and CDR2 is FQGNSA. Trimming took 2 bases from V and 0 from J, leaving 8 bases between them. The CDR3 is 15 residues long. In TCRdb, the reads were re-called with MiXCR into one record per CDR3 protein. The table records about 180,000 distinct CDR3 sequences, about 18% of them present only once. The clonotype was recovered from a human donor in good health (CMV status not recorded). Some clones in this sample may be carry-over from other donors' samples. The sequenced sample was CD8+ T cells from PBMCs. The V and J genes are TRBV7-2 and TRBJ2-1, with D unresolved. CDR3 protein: CASSLYRASYNEQFF. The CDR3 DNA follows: TGTGCCAGCAGCTTATACCGCGCCTCCTACAATGAGCAGTTCTTC.